The 5 T cell receptor beta chains given below trace back to one sample, sequenced in a study of lymphopenia after photon versus proton radiotherapy. Method: immunoSEQ multiplex PCR; TCRdb's copy keeps in-frame clones and lacks some. The table shows 20,000 to 25,000 clones, with approximately 81% occurring only once. The specimen comprised peripheral blood, sampled from a patient treated with photon-based radiotherapy. These receptors all come from a man between 60 and 75 years old with pancreatic cancer.

The chain employs TRBV2 and TRBJ1-4; 10 nucleotides agree with TRBD1. Germline V gives CDR1 SNHLY, CDR2 FYNNEI. This CDR3 contains 13 residues. Germline trimming cut 1 base from V and 10 bases from J; bases unmatched to any gene: 0. CDR3 nucleotides: TGTGCCAGCAGTGAAGGGGACAGGGGAAAACTGTTTTTT. Amino acid sequence: CASSEGDRGKLFF.

The genes are TRBV6-1 and TRBJ2-1, with D possibly being TRBD1 (6 bases). Germline CDR1 reads MNHNS; CDR2 reads SASEGT. The CDR3 is made up of 14 amino acids. V dropped 4 bases and J dropped 8 bases, with 15 bases sitting between them. The CDR3 DNA follows: TGTGCCAGCAGTGGCCGAGGGGGTGGGGATGAGCAGTTCTTC. This codes for CASSGRGGGDEQFF.

Here the CDR3 DNA reads TGTGCCAGCAGCCAAGAGTCGGCTAGCGGGGGGAATGAGCAGTTCTTC. It encodes CASSQESASGGNEQFF. The rearrangement uses TRBV4-2 and TRBJ2-1; 11 nucleotides line up with TRBD2. CDR3 length: 16 amino acids. CDR1 LGHNA and CDR2 YNFKEQ come from the germline V gene. The V segment lost 0 bases and the J segment 7 bases; nucleotides outside the gene matches: 5.

This chain connects TRBV10-3 to TRBJ2-5; a possible D gene is TRBD2 (5 bases). The CDR3 sequence is 17 residues long. CDR1 and CDR2 from the germline V gene are ENHRY and SYGVKD. Trimming stripped 1 base from V and 5 bases from J, with 20 bases between. CDR3 in DNA: TGTGCCATCAGTGAGTTCCAGGAGGAGGCTTTAGGCGAGACCCAGTACTTC. Protein product: CAISEFQEEALGETQYF.

The chain is built from TRBV11-2 and TRBJ1-5; the D gene is possibly TRBD1 (6 bases). The germline CDR1 and CDR2 sequences are SGHAT and FQNNGV. Trimming removed 5 bases at V and 4 bases at J, with 9 bases between. The CDR3 extends over 13 amino acids. CDR3 sequence (DNA): TGTGCCAGCAGCCAACAGGGAAATCAGCCCCAGCATTTT. It yields the protein CASSQQGNQPQHF.